A single sample gave rise to the 21 T cell receptor beta chains below, sequenced in a study of blood T cell repertoires in COVID-19 (TCRdb year 2020). The library relied on the immunoSEQ multiplex PCR assay. TCRdb carries this immuneACCESS record with in-frame sequences only. Its versions omit some clonotypes, under half of them owing to an unresolved V gene in the studies checked, with the rest unexplained. This sample gives 160,000 or so clones in total; roughly 90% of them show up just once. The top ten clones comprise 2.5% to 3% of the sample. Sequenced sample: peripheral blood. All receptors derive from a man aged 60 to 75 with acute or convalescent COVID-19.

The chain carries TRBV12-5 and TRBJ2-7; D is perhaps TRBD2 (6 bases). This CDR3 spans 13 amino acids. V was pared by 5 bases and J by 0 bases, with 8 bases between. Germline V CDR1 and CDR2: LGHNT, FRNRAP. The CDR3 DNA follows: TGTGCTAGTGGTCCGGGGGACTCCTACGAGCAGTACTTC. Protein product: CASGPGDSYEQYF.

The genes are TRBV2 and TRBJ2-5; a weak D match, TRBD2 (6 bases). Trimming pared 6 bases from V and 6 bases from J, leaving 8 bases between. In germline, CDR1 is SNHLY, CDR2 FYNNEI. The CDR3 covers 11 residues. CDR3: CASREGKTQYF. CDR3 DNA: TGTGCCAGCAGGGAGGGGAAGACCCAGTACTTC.

Note on this clone: An end of the junction does not agree with germline; a read error may underlie this. This sequence joins TRBV12-3 or TRBV12-4 and TRBJ2-7; TRBD2 agrees at 7 bases. The CDR3 totals 13 residues. CDR3 residues: CASSPSGSSEQYF. CDR3 DNA: TGTGCCAGCAGTCCTAGCGGTTCCTCCGAGCAGTACTTC.

The chain joins TRBV7-9 to TRBJ1-1; 7 nucleotides agree with TRBD1. V dropped 4 bases and J dropped 0; count of bases not matched to a gene: 5. CDR1 SEHNR and CDR2 FQNEAQ come from the germline V gene (reference sequence). The CDR3 consists of 15 residues. Here the CDR3 reads CASSSGDRMNTEAFF. The DNA of the CDR3 is TGTGCCAGCAGCTCAGGGGACAGAATGAACACTGAAGCTTTCTTT. Combining the CDR3 with reference TRBV7-9 and TRBJ1-1 gives the whole variable domain DTGVSQNPRHKITKRGQNVTFRCDPISEHNRLYWYRQTLGQGPEFLTYFQNEAQLEKSRLLSDRFSAERPKGSFSTLEIQRTEQGDSAMYLCASSSGDRMNTEAFFGQGTRLTVV.

The chain joins TRBV11-2 to TRBJ2-1; 7 bases fit TRBD2. Germline CDR1 and CDR2: SGHAT and FQNNGV. This CDR3 region has 15 residues. J was trimmed by 7 bases and V by 7 bases; bases with no gene match: 13. DNA for the CDR3: TGTGCCAGCACCCTCTCAGCGGGGAGCGGGAATGAGCAGTTCTTC. This encodes CASTLSAGSGNEQFF. The variable domain in full, completed from reference TRBV11-2 and TRBJ2-1, reads EAGVAQSPRYKIIEKRQSVAFWCNPISGHATLYWYQQILGQGPKLLIQFQNNGVVDDSQLPKDRFSAERLKGVDSTLKIQPAKLEDSAVYLCASTLSAGSGNEQFFGPGTRLTVL.

This chain uses TRBV3-1 (or the pseudogene TRBV3-2) with TRBJ1-3; a possible D gene is TRBD1 (6 bases). The CDR3 loop spans 15 amino acids. CDR1 and CDR2 from the germline V gene are LGHDT and YNNKEL (reference sequence). Trimming cost V 0 bases and J 2 bases, with 8 bases left between them. The CDR3 here is CASSQERGTGNTIYF. The CDR3, as DNA: TGTGCCAGCAGCCAAGAAAGGGGGACTGGAAACACCATATATTTT.

V usage is TRBV9 and J usage is TRBJ2-2; TRBD2 agrees at 16 bases. V gave up 3 bases and J gave up 3 bases; unmatched junction bases: 11. The CDR3 contains 20 residues. From germline, CDR1 is SGDLS and CDR2 YYNGEE. The CDR3 region is CASSARPGTSGGADTGELFF. CDR3 DNA sequence: TGTGCCAGCAGCGCCCGTCCCGGGACTAGCGGGGGGGCTGACACCGGGGAGCTGTTTTTT.

The chain uses TRBV4-1 and TRBJ1-1, with a weak D call TRBD1 (6 bases). Germline values: CDR1 MGHRA, CDR2 YSYEKL. CDR3 length equals 15 residues. V lost 3 bases and J 1 base, leaving 12 bases between the germline ends. The CDR3 DNA sequence: TGCGCCAGCAGCCAGCTGGGGGCAGAGAACACTGAAGCTTTCTTT. It is translated as CASSQLGAENTEAFF.

The gene calls are TRBV23-1 and TRBJ1-5; 9 bases fit TRBD1. TRBV23-1 is identified as an open reading frame with a role that is uncertain. This CDR3 has 15 amino acids. V was clipped by 2 bases and J by 7 bases; unmatched bases: 6. CDR3 nucleotides: TGCGCCAGCAGTCAAGAGGACAGGGGTGGGCAGCCCCAGCATTTT. It is translated as CASSQEDRGGQPQHF.

The rearrangement joins TRBV24-1 to TRBJ2-1; TRBD2 aligns across 7 bases. CDR3 size: 16 residues. J lost 0 bases, V lost 4 bases, and 5 bases had no gene match. Germline loops: CDR1 KGHDR, CDR2 SFDVKD. The CDR3 protein is CATSEASGPSYNEQFF. CDR3 DNA: TGTGCCACCAGTGAGGCTAGCGGCCCCTCCTACAATGAGCAGTTCTTC.

This chain connects TRBV12-3 or TRBV12-4 to TRBJ2-7; 7 bases are shared with TRBD1. The CDR3 has 13 amino acids. V lost 7 bases to trimming and J lost 0 bases; unmatched junction nucleotides: 3. In DNA, the CDR3 is TGTGCCAGCACCGGGGACAGCTCCTACGAGCAGTACTTC. Its protein product is CASTGDSSYEQYF.

CDR3 coding DNA: TGTGCCAGCAGCTTAGGCGGGGGGTCCGGCGGGGAGCTGTTTTTT. Encoded protein: CASSLGGGSGGELFF. The chain has TRBV7-2 and TRBJ2-2; 8 bases match TRBD2. This CDR3 is built from 15 residues. The J segment lost 7 bases and the V segment lost 1 base, leaving 5 bases of the junction unmatched. The V gene's germline CDR1 is SGHTA and CDR2 FQGNSA. Filled out from reference TRBV7-2 and TRBJ2-2, the complete variable domain reads GAGVSQSPSNKVTEKGKDVELRCDPISGHTALYWYRQSLGQGLEFLIYFQGNSAPDKSGLPSDRFSAERTGGSVSTLTIQRTQQEDSAVYLCASSLGGGSGGELFFGEGSRLTVL.

J is TRBJ1-1 and V is TRBV29-1, with 8 bases aligning to TRBD1. Germline lookup yields CDR1 SQVTM and CDR2 ANQGSEA. Unmatched junction bases numbered 7, after V lost 7 bases and J lost 3 bases. This CDR3 spans 13 amino acids. The chain's CDR3 is CSAETGVDTEAFF. The CDR3 DNA reads TGCAGCGCTGAGACAGGGGTGGACACTGAAGCTTTCTTT.

The rearrangement links TRBV19 to TRBJ1-5, with 7 bases lining up with TRBD1. This CDR3 comprises 15 residues. Per germline, CDR1 LNHDA and CDR2 SQIVND (reference sequence). With 4 bases clipped from V and 7 bases from J, the junction kept 10 bases outside the gene matches. CDR3 coding DNA: TGTGCCAGTAGTACAAGGGACAGTCATGGGCAGCCCCAGCATTTT. This translates into CASSTRDSHGQPQHF. The full variable domain, rest sourced from reference TRBV19 and TRBJ1-5, is DGGITQSPKYLFRKEGQNVTLSCEQNLNHDAMYWYRQDPGQGLRLIYYSQIVNDFQKGDIAEGYSVSREKKESFPLTVTSAQKNPTAFYLCASSTRDSHGQPQHFGDGTRLSIL.

The V call is TRBV5-1, the J call TRBJ2-5, with TRBD1 as a possible D gene (5 bases). V was cut by 0 bases and J by 3 bases, with 6 bases left in between. This CDR3 contains 13 residues. The germline V gene has CDR1 SGHRS and CDR2 YFSETQ. For the CDR3, the DNA is TGCGCCAGCAGCTTGGGCAGGGAAGAGACCCAGTACTTC. Translation: CASSLGREETQYF.

The J gene is TRBJ1-5, the V gene TRBV9, with a weak D call TRBD1 (6 bases). Looked up from germline, CDR1 is SGDLS and CDR2 is YYNGEE. V shed 3 bases and J shed 1 base, with 8 bases lying between them. The CDR3 is made up of 14 amino acids. The CDR3 DNA reads TGTGCCAGCAGCGAGGGGGTGAGCAATCAGCCCCAGCATTTT. This encodes CASSEGVSNQPQHF.

V usage is TRBV10-3 and J usage is TRBJ2-1; tentatively, D is TRBD2 (6 bases). CDR1 and CDR2 (germline): ENHRY, SYGVKD. The CDR3 is 11 amino acids. CDR3 residues: CAAGLNNEQFF. CDR3 in DNA: TGTGCGGCGGGGCTTAACAATGAGCAGTTCTTC.

The chain uses TRBV28 and TRBJ1-1, with 8 bases fitting TRBD1. The germline CDR1 and CDR2 sequences are MDHEN and SYDVKM. The ends lost 6 bases at V and 10 bases at J; junction bases unmatched: 13. CDR3 length: 14 amino acids. The CDR3 DNA follows: TGTGCCAGCAGCCCCCCAGGGGGCCGTTTTGTAGCTTTCTTT. Protein product: CASSPPGGRFVAFF. The entire variable domain, with the rest obtained from reference TRBV28 and TRBJ1-1, is as follows: DVKVTQSSRYLVKRTGEKVFLECVQDMDHENMFWYRQDPGLGLRLIYFSYDVKMKEKGDIPEGYSVSREKKERFSLILESASTNQTSMYLCASSPPGGRFVAFFGQGTRLTVV.

This clone occurred once. Other DNA sequences of this sample code for an identical CDR3. V gene TRBV12-3 or TRBV12-4 combines with J gene TRBJ2-7; 7 nucleotides line up with TRBD1. The V and J ends lost 6 bases and 3 bases, in that order; junction bases with no gene match: 5. The CDR3 has 13 amino acids. CDR3 protein: CASRRQGNYEQYF. Here the CDR3 DNA reads TGTGCCAGCAGGAGACAGGGTAACTACGAGCAGTACTTC.

The chain is built from TRBV6-5 and TRBJ1-1; 10 nucleotides line up with TRBD1. V shed 6 bases, J shed 2 bases, and the junction held 6 bases outside the gene matches. This CDR3 has 15 amino acids. The germline gives CDR1 MNHEY, CDR2 SVGAGI. CDR3: CASSRDRGQNTEAFF. CDR3 DNA sequence: TGTGCCAGCAGCCGGGACAGGGGACAAAACACTGAAGCTTTCTTT.

The chain couples TRBV10-3 to TRBJ2-1; 8 nucleotides line up with TRBD2. V shed 5 bases and J 1 base; nucleotides not matched to a gene: 1. The CDR3 spans 14 residues. Germline CDR1 reads ENHRY; CDR2 reads SYGVKD. The CDR3 sequence is CAISPGGSYNEQFF. The CDR3 bases are TGTGCCATCAGTCCGGGGGGGTCCTACAATGAGCAGTTCTTC.